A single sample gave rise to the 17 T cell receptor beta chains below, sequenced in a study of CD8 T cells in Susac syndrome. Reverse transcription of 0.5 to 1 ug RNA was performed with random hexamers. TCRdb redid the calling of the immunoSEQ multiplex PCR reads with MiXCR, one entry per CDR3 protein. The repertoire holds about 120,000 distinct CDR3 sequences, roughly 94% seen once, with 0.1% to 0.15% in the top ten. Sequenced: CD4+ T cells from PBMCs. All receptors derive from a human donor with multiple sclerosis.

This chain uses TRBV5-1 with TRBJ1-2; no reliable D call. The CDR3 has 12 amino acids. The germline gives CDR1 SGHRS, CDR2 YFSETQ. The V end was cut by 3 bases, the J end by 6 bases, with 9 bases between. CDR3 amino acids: CASSSIKDGYTF. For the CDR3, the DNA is TGCGCCAGCAGCTCGATCAAGGATGGCTACACCTTC.

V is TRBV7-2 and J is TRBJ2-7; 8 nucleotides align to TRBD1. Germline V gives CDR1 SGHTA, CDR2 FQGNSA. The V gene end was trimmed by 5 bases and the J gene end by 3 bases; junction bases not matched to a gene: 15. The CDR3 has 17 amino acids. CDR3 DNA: TGTGCCAGCAGCGAAACCGGGACAGGCTGGGTAAACTACGAGCAGTACTTC. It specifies CASSETGTGWVNYEQYF.

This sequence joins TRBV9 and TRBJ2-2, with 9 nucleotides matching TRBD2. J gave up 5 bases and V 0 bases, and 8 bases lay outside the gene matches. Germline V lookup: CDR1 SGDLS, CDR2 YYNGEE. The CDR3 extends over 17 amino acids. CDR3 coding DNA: TGTGCCAGCAGCGTAGCTAGGACTAGCGAGCCAACCGGGGAGCTGTTTTTT. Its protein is CASSVARTSEPTGELFF.

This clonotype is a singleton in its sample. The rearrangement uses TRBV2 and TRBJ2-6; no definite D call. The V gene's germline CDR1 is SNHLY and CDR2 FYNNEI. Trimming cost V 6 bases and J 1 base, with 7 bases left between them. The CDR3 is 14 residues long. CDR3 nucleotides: TGTGCCAGCAGGAGGCTATCTGGGGCCAACGTCCTGACTTTC. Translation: CASRRLSGANVLTF.

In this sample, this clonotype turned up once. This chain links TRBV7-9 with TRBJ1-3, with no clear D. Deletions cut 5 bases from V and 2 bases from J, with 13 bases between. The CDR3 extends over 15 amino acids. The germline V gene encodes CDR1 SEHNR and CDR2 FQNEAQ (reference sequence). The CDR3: CASSPLGRTGNTIYF. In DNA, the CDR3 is TGTGCCAGCAGCCCACTCGGCAGGACTGGAAACACCATATATTTT.

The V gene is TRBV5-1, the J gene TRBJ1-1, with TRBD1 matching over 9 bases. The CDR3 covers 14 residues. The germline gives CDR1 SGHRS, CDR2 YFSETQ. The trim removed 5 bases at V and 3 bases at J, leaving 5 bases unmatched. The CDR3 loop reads CASRMDRGDTEAFF. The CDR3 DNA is TGCGCCAGCAGGATGGACAGGGGAGACACTGAAGCTTTCTTT.

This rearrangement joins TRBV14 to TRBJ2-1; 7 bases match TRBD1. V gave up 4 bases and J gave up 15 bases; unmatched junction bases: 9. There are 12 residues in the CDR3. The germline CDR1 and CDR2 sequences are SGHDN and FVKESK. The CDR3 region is CASSPNRGQWFF. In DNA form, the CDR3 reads TGTGCCAGCAGCCCCAATAGGGGACAGTGGTTCTTC.

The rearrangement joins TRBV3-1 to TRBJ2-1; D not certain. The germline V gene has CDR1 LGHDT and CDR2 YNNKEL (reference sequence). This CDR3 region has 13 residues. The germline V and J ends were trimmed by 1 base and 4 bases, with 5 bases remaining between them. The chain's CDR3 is CASSQALYNEQFF. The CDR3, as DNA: TGTGCCAGCAGCCAAGCGCTGTACAATGAGCAGTTCTTC.

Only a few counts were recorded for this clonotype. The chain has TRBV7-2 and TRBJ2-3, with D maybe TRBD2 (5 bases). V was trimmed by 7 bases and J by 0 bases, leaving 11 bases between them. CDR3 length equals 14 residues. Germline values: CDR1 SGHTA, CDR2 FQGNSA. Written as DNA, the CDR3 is TGTGCCAGCACCCCACGCGGGAGCACAGATACGCAGTATTTT. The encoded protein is CASTPRGSTDTQYF.

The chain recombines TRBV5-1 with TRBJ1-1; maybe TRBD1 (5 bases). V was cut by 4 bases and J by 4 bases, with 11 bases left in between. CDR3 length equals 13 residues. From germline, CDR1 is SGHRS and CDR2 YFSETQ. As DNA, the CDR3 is TGCGCCAGCAGCCCGGGGGGGGTCACTGAAGCTTTCTTT. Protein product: CASSPGGVTEAFF. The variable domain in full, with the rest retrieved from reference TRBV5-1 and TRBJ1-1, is KAGVTQTPRYLIKTRGQQVTLSCSPISGHRSVSWYQQTPGQGLQFLFEYFSETQRNKGNFPGRFSGRQFSNSRSEMNVSTLELGDSALYLCASSPGGVTEAFFGQGTRLTVV.

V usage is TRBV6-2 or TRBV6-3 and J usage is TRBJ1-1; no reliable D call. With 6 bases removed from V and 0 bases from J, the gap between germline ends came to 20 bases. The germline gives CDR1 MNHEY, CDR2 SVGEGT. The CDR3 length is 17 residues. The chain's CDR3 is CASSPLLDHTMNTEAFF. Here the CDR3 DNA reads TGTGCCAGCAGCCCTCTCCTGGATCATACTATGAACACTGAAGCTTTCTTT.

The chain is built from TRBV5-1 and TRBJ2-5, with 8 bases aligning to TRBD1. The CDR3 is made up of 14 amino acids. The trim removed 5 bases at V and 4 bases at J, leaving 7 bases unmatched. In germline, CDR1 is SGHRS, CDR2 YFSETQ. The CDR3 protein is CASSLTGARETQYF. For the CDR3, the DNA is TGCGCCAGCAGTTTGACAGGGGCCCGAGAGACCCAGTACTTC.

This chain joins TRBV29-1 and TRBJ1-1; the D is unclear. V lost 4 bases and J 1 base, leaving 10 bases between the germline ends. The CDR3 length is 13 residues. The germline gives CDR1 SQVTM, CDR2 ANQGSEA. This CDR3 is CSVVTAQNTEAFF. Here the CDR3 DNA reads TGCAGCGTTGTAACGGCTCAGAACACTGAAGCTTTCTTT.

The CDR3 loop is CSAVTGTGIYGYTF. The CDR3 coding sequence is TGCAGTGCTGTAACCGGGACAGGCATATATGGCTACACCTTC. The V and J genes are TRBV20-1 and TRBJ1-2; 8 bases are shared with TRBD1. V lost 5 bases and J lost 5; bases outside the gene matches: 10. There are 14 residues in the CDR3. Germline V lookup: CDR1 DFQATT, CDR2 SNEGSKA (reference sequence).

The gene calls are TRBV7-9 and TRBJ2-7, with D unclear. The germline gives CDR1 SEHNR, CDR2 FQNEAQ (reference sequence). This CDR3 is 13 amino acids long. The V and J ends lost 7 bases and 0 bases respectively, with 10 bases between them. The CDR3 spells CASTLDDSYEQYF. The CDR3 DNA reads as TGTGCCAGCACCTTGGACGACTCCTACGAGCAGTACTTC. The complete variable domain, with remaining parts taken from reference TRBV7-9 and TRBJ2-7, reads DTGVSQNPRHKITKRGQNVTFRCDPISEHNRLYWYRQTLGQGPEFLTYFQNEAQLEKSRLLSDRFSAERPKGSFSTLEIQRTEQGDSAMYLCASTLDDSYEQYFGPGTRLTVT.

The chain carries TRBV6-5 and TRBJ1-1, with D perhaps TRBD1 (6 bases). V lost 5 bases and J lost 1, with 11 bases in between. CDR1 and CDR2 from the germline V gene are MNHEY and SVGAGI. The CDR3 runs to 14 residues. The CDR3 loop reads CASSRDKPNTEAFF. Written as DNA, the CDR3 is TGTGCCAGCAGTCGGGACAAGCCGAACACTGAAGCTTTCTTT.

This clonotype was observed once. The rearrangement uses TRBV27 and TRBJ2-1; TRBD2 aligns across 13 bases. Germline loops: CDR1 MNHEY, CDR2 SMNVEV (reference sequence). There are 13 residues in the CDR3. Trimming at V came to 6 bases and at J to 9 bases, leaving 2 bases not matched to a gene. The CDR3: CASRLAGGVEQFF. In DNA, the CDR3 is TGTGCCAGCAGACTAGCGGGAGGGGTTGAGCAGTTCTTC.